This T cell receptor (beta chain) derives from a study of a mutant IDH1 vaccine in newly diagnosed glioma. The CDR3 extends over 12 amino acids. The V and J ends lost 4 bases and 12 bases respectively, with 14 bases between them. Germline values: CDR1 SGHNT, CDR2 YYREEE (reference sequence). This clone was detected a few times. The target antigen is unknown. Assay: immunoSEQ multiplex PCR; the TCRdb copy retains only in-frame clones and omits some. The data contain 9,500 to 12,000 clones, roughly 88% of them seen just once; the ten biggest clones take up roughly 5%. Time point given: week 23, last vaccination. Vaccinated patients received 300 ug of mutant IDH1 20-mer peptide per dose, with topical imiquimod.

This chain connects TRBV5-4 to TRBJ2-1, with D perhaps assigned TRBD1 or TRBD2 (5 bases each). This clonotype was sampled from a woman in her thirties or forties with glioma. Some clones in this sample may be carry-over from other donors' samples. Material: PBMCs, obtained from a glioma patient whose treatment included an IDH1 peptide vaccine. CDR3 sequence: CASSPGARGQFF. The CDR3 DNA sequence: TGTGCCAGCAGCCCCGGGGCCCGGGGGCAGTTCTTC. The full variable domain, in which reference TRBV5-4 and TRBJ2-1 provide the parts outside the CDR3, is ETGVTQSPTHLIKTRGQQVTLRCSSQSGHNTVSWYQQALGQGPQFIFQYYREEENGRGNFPPRFSGLQFPNYSSELNVNALELDDSALYLCASSPGARGQFFGPGTRLTVL.